This T cell receptor beta chain is drawn from a study of control samples from healthy donors and cancer patients. CDR1 and CDR2 (germline): MNHEY, SVGAGI. After removal of 9 bases from V and 5 bases from J, the junction contained 10 bases not matched to a gene. The CDR3 is made up of 14 amino acids. Assay used: immunoSEQ multiplex PCR; TCRdb lists only in-frame clones, some missing. The sample has about 100,000 clones; less than 90% are singletons. The gene calls are TRBV6-5 and TRBJ1-5, with 7 bases fitting TRBD1. The specimen sequenced was blood. The source of this sequence is a woman aged 45-60 years in good health. The CDR3 sequence: CASSGTEPYQPQHF. CDR3 DNA sequence: TGTGCCAGTTCCGGGACAGAACCCTATCAGCCCCAGCATTTT.